This entry lists 4 T cell receptor beta chains sequenced from one sample in a study of brain T cells in children with intractable seizures. Sequencing was performed with immunoSEQ multiplex PCR; in TCRdb, only in-frame clones are kept and a portion is missing. Of fewer than 700 clones listed, approximately 80% are singletons. Surgery cases with the highest brain T cell transcript signatures were chosen for sequencing. The sequences come from resected brain tissue, collected at surgery. The receptor set was obtained from a boy under 18 with tuberous sclerosis and intractable seizures.

The rearrangement links TRBV4-1 to TRBJ1-5; no clear D gene. With 0 bases removed from V and 0 bases from J, the gap between germline ends came to 15 bases. Germline CDR1 and CDR2: MGHRA and YSYEKL. The length of the CDR3 is 18 residues. The CDR3 protein is CASSQEPYRVDSNQPQHF. The CDR3 DNA reads TGCGCCAGCAGCCAAGAACCATATAGGGTCGATAGCAATCAGCCCCAGCATTTT.

The chain links TRBV12-3 or TRBV12-4 to TRBJ2-4; D remains unclear. CDR3 length equals 12 residues. V was pared by 7 bases and J by 6 bases, with 10 bases between. This chain's CDR3 is CASTSLGNIQYF. The CDR3 DNA sequence: TGTGCCAGCACCTCCCTGGGAAACATTCAGTACTTC.

J is TRBJ2-3 and V is TRBV7-8, with no clear D. Between the trimmed V and J ends, which lost 5 bases and 6 bases, there was a span of 15 bases. The CDR3 runs to 14 residues. CDR1 and CDR2 (germline): SGHVS, FQNEAQ. The CDR3 spells CASSKLTGRDTQYF. Here the CDR3 DNA reads TGTGCCAGCAGCAAATTGACCGGACGGGATACGCAGTATTTT.

The rearrangement uses TRBV18 and TRBJ2-7; perhaps D is TRBD1 or TRBD2 (5 bases each). Germline CDR1 KGHSH, CDR2 LQKENI. The CDR3 is 14 residues long. V lost 1 base to trimming and J lost 7 bases, with 14 bases between them. The CDR3 region has the DNA TGTGCCAGCTCACCACAGGGGACCCCTTTGGAGCAGTACTTC. This codes for CASSPQGTPLEQYF.